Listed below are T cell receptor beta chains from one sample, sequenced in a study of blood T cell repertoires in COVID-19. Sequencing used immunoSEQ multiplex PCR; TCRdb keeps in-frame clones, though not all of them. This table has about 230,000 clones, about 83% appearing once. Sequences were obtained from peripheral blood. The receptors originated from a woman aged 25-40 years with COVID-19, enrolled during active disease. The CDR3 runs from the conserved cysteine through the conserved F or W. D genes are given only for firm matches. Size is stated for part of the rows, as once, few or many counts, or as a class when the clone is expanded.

CDR3nt: TGCGCCAGCAGCCAAGAGAGGACAGGTTTGTATGAGCAGTTCTTC
CDR3aa: CASSQERTGLYEQFF
v_gene: TRBV4-1
d_gene: TRBD1
j_gene: TRBJ2-1
abundance: NA

CDR3nt: TGTGCCAGCAGAGACAGGGTTGATCAGCCCCAGCATTTT
CDR3aa: CASRDRVDQPQHF
v_gene: TRBV6-5
d_gene: TRBD1
j_gene: TRBJ1-5
abundance: NA

CDR3nt: TGTGCCAGCAGCTTAAATTCTAGGAGAGAGACCCAGTACTTC
CDR3aa: CASSLNSRRETQYF
v_gene: TRBV7-2
d_gene: NA
j_gene: TRBJ2-5
abundance: NA

CDR3nt: TGTGCCAGCAGTGAGTTTCAGATTAATGAAAAACTGTTTTTT
CDR3aa: CASSEFQINEKLFF
v_gene: TRBV2
d_gene: NA
j_gene: TRBJ1-4
abundance: NA

CDR3nt: TGTGCCAGCAGCTTAGTGGGCAGTTTGTCCTACAATGAGCAGTTCTTC
CDR3aa: CASSLVGSLSYNEQFF
v_gene: TRBV11-1
d_gene: NA
j_gene: TRBJ2-1
abundance: once

CDR3nt: TGTGCCAGCAGGCGGGGACTAGAGAACAATGAGCAGTTCTTC
CDR3aa: CASRRGLENNEQFF
v_gene: TRBV7-6
d_gene: TRBD2
j_gene: TRBJ2-1
abundance: NA

CDR3nt: TGTGCCAGCAGCCGCACAGGGGGCTTCGGGCAGCCCCAGCATTTT
CDR3aa: CASSRTGGFGQPQHF
v_gene: TRBV6-2/TRBV6-3
d_gene: TRBD1
j_gene: TRBJ1-5
abundance: NA

CDR3nt: TGTGCCATCAGTGAGTCGACAGGGATTCCAGTAGAAAAACTGTTTTTT
CDR3aa: CAISESTGIPVEKLFF
v_gene: TRBV10-3
d_gene: TRBD1
j_gene: TRBJ1-4
abundance: NA

CDR3nt: TGTGCCAGCAGAATAGCGGGAGGGGGCAATGAGCAGTTCTTC
CDR3aa: CASRIAGGGNEQFF
v_gene: TRBV7-9
d_gene: TRBD2
j_gene: TRBJ2-1
abundance: few

CDR3nt: TGCGCCAGCAGCTCCGTACTAGCGGGAAAAGAGACCCAGTACTTC
CDR3aa: CASSSVLAGKETQYF
v_gene: TRBV5-1
d_gene: TRBD2
j_gene: TRBJ2-5
abundance: NA

CDR3nt: TGTGCCAGCAGCGTAGTGGAGCGACTCAACACTGAAGCTTTCTTT
CDR3aa: CASSVVERLNTEAFF
v_gene: TRBV9
d_gene: NA
j_gene: TRBJ1-1
abundance: NA

CDR3nt: TGTGCCAGCAGTAACCTACTAGCGGGGGACTTGTACCAAGAGACCCAGTACTTC
CDR3aa: CASSNLLAGDLYQETQYF
v_gene: TRBV6-2/TRBV6-3
d_gene: TRBD2
j_gene: TRBJ2-5
abundance: NA

CDR3nt: TGCGCCAGCAGCCACGGGACTAGCGGGGTAGATGAGCAGTACTTC
CDR3aa: CASSHGTSGVDEQYF
v_gene: TRBV4-3
d_gene: TRBD2
j_gene: TRBJ2-7
abundance: NA

CDR3nt: TGTGCCACCAGGGACGGGTACCGAGGGGGGGAGCTGTTTTTT
CDR3aa: CATRDGYRGGELFF
v_gene: TRBV24-1
d_gene: NA
j_gene: TRBJ2-2
abundance: NA

CDR3nt: TGTGCCAGCAGCGTCGGACTAGCGGGGGGCCGAGAGACCCAGTACTTC
CDR3aa: CASSVGLAGGRETQYF
v_gene: TRBV9
d_gene: TRBD2
j_gene: TRBJ2-5
abundance: NA

CDR3nt: TGTGCCAGCTCACCACCGTCGGGGCAGGGGAATCAGCCCCAGCATTTT
CDR3aa: CASSPPSGQGNQPQHF
v_gene: TRBV18
d_gene: NA
j_gene: TRBJ1-5
abundance: NA

CDR3nt: TGCGCCAGCAGGGATGTGGCAGGCTACAATGAGCAGTTCTTC
CDR3aa: CASRDVAGYNEQFF
v_gene: TRBV5-1
d_gene: NA
j_gene: TRBJ2-1
abundance: NA

CDR3nt: TGCGCCAGCAGCCAAGGGGTCGGGTCGAACACCGGGGAGCTGTTTTTT
CDR3aa: CASSQGVGSNTGELFF
v_gene: TRBV4-3
d_gene: NA
j_gene: TRBJ2-2
abundance: few

CDR3nt: TGTGCCAGCAGCCAGCCCCCGGGACTAGCGGGGGGGCAAGAGACCCAGTACTTC
CDR3aa: CASSQPPGLAGGQETQYF
v_gene: TRBV3-1/TRBV3-2
d_gene: TRBD2
j_gene: TRBJ2-5
abundance: NA

CDR3nt: TGTGCCAGTAGTAAACTAATCCAAGAGACCCAGTACTTC
CDR3aa: CASSKLIQETQYF
v_gene: TRBV19
d_gene: NA
j_gene: TRBJ2-5
abundance: few